The 20 T cell receptor beta chains listed next were all sequenced from one sample in a study of blood T cells in healthy people across ages (dated by TCRdb to between 2015 and 2017). The method behind the library was 5' RACE. Sequenced on an Illumina HiSeq 2500. The second PCR ran for roughly 7 to 11 cycles and used a J-beta primer mix along with a sample-barcoded 5' primer. The public sequencing data were trimmed at Q25 with fastp and processed into clonotypes with MiXCR by TCRdb, which kept only in-frame beta chains. Each entry merges the rows of one CDR3 protein and shows their most common DNA and genes. The sample records 700,000 to 1,000,000 distinct CDR3 sequences, about 42% of which are singletons. Under 20% of the sample is held by the ten biggest clonotypes. Sequences were obtained from blood. These receptors came from a man in his sixties in good health.

The chain uses TRBV20-1 and TRBJ2-1, with D perhaps matching TRBD1 (6 bases). Germline V gene lookup returns CDR1 DFQATT and CDR2 SNEGSKA (reference sequence). Trimming stripped 3 bases from V and 7 bases from J, with 22 bases between. The CDR3 sequence is 16 residues long. The CDR3 DNA sequence: TGCAGTGCTAGTGGCCGGGACATGGTTTTTGGGAATGAGCAGTTCTTC. This codes for CSASGRDMVFGNEQFF.

This chain connects TRBV29-1 to TRBJ2-7, with a possible D match to TRBD2 (5 bases). The CDR3 length is 12 residues. CDR1 and CDR2 (germline): SQVTM, ANQGSEA. V lost 5 bases and J 2 bases, leaving 10 bases between the germline ends. CDR3 DNA: TGCAGCGTTCATACCGGGACCTACGAGCAGTACTTC. This sequence encodes CSVHTGTYEQYF.

The chain employs TRBV5-1 and TRBJ2-1, with a tentative D call TRBD2 (6 bases). The tail of the sequence fits TRBJ2-7 better, so the J call may be wrong. CDR3 length equals 15 residues. Germline V gene sequence: CDR1 SGHRS, CDR2 YFSETQ. CDR3 sequence (DNA): TGCGCCAGCAGCTTCCTTGGCGGGGAGCCCTACGAGCAGTACTTC. Amino acid sequence: CASSFLGGEPYEQYF.

The V gene is TRBV10-3, the J gene TRBJ2-5; TRBD1 or TRBD2 may be the D gene (5 bases each). The CDR3 is 14 amino acids. The V gene's germline CDR1 is ENHRY and CDR2 SYGVKD. Trimming stripped 6 bases from V and 5 bases from J, with 16 bases between. The CDR3 DNA reads TGTGCCATCAGCGCCAGGACCAGGGACGAGACCCAGTACTTC. This sequence encodes CAISARTRDETQYF.

V gene TRBV6-5 combines with J gene TRBJ2-5; D is possibly TRBD1 or TRBD2 (5 bases each). Germline loops: CDR1 MNHEY, CDR2 SVGAGI. V was pared by 5 bases and J by 5 bases, with 18 bases between. The CDR3 spans 15 residues. The CDR3 sequence: CASSRGPASEETQYF. The CDR3 nucleotides are TGTGCCAGCAGTCGGGGACCAGCCTCGGAGGAGACCCAGTACTTC.

The chain links TRBV20-1 to TRBJ1-2, with D tentatively TRBD1 (5 bases). CDR1 is DFQATT and CDR2 is SNEGSKA in the germline V gene (reference sequence). This CDR3 spans 15 amino acids. V gave up 6 bases and J gave up 7 bases, with 24 bases separating them. The CDR3 nucleotides are TGCAGTGCCAGTAAAATTGCGATAGGGGCTGCTGGCTACACCTTC. Amino acid sequence: CSASKIAIGAAGYTF.

This clonotype was observed once. The chain employs TRBV28 and TRBJ1-5; D is undetermined. The germline V gene has CDR1 MDHEN and CDR2 SYDVKM. Trimming left V 5 bases short and J 2 bases short, with 16 bases between. The CDR3 consists of 16 residues. The CDR3 protein is CASSLGNFEGNQPQHF. CDR3 DNA: TGTGCCAGCAGTCTTGGGAACTTTGAGGGCAATCAGCCCCAGCATTTT.

This sequence joins TRBV5-1 and TRBJ2-3, with D possibly TRBD1 on 6 matching bases. CDR3 length: 15 amino acids. The germline V and J ends were trimmed by 4 bases and 0 bases, with 12 bases remaining between them. The germline V gene encodes CDR1 SGHRS and CDR2 YFSETQ. CDR3 coding DNA: TGCGCCAGCAGCCTTCTGGACAGTAGCACAGATACGCAGTATTTT. Translating gives CASSLLDSSTDTQYF.

This clonotype was detected a few times. This rearrangement joins TRBV21-1 to TRBJ1-2; the table's D call, TRBD1, has no DNA check behind it. TRBV21-1 is termed a pseudogene. The CDR3 totals 14 residues. The CDR3 protein is CASSPYQGYYGYTF. The DNA for the CDR3 is TGTGCCAGCAGCCCGTACCAGGGGTACTATGGCTACACCTTC.

This sequence joins TRBV21-1 and TRBJ1-4. TRBV21-1 is a pseudogene. This CDR3 contains 14 residues. The CDR3 nucleotides are TGTGCCAGCAGCATCAGGACAACTAATGAAAAACTGTTTTTT. Protein: CASSIRTTNEKLFF.

V gene TRBV7-2 combines with J gene TRBJ2-7; D may be TRBD2 (5 bases). Germline lookup yields CDR1 SGHTA and CDR2 FQGNSA. V lost 5 bases and J lost 2, with 16 bases in between. The CDR3 loop spans 15 amino acids. This CDR3 is CASSPSSGNAYEQYF. The DNA of the CDR3 is TGTGCCAGCAGCCCCTCCTCGGGGAACGCCTACGAGCAGTACTTC.

This clonotype was found a few times. The chain joins TRBV5-1 to TRBJ2-3; no clear D. The germline V gene encodes CDR1 SGHRS and CDR2 YFSETQ. There are 13 residues in the CDR3. Between the trimmed V and J ends, which lost 7 bases and 5 bases, there was a span of 14 bases. The CDR3 spells CASRQTLLDTQYF. Here the CDR3 DNA reads TGCGCCAGCCGACAAACGTTGCTAGATACGCAGTATTTT.

This clonotype occurred a few times. The chain uses TRBV6-5 and TRBJ1-2; the match to TRBD1 covers 8 bases. CDR1 is MNHEY, CDR2 SVGAGI, per germline. J gave up 5 bases and V 2 bases, and 13 bases lay outside the gene matches. The CDR3 runs to 17 residues. The CDR3 DNA sequence: TGTGCCAGCAGTTACCTTCTCAACGGACAGGGATCGTATGGCTACACCTTC. Its translation is CASSYLLNGQGSYGYTF.

The chain carries TRBV20-1 and TRBJ2-7; 8 bases align to TRBD2. Trimming took 1 base from V and 2 from J; bases not matched to a gene: 7. CDR1 is DFQATT and CDR2 is SNEGSKA in the germline V gene (reference sequence). The CDR3 consists of 15 residues. The CDR3 is CSARAIAGGAYEQYF. As DNA, the CDR3 is TGCAGTGCTAGAGCCATCGCGGGGGGTGCCTACGAGCAGTACTTC.

This rearrangement joins TRBV28 to TRBJ2-3; weak D call: TRBD2 (5 bases). Trimming removed 1 base from V and 2 bases from J, with 16 bases in between. Per the germline V gene, CDR1 is MDHEN and CDR2 is SYDVKM. The CDR3 spans 17 residues. This chain's CDR3 is CASSLFSFGSYTDTQYF. The CDR3, as DNA: TGTGCCAGCAGTTTATTCTCGTTTGGGAGTTACACAGATACGCAGTATTTT.

The chain employs TRBV27 and TRBJ2-2; TRBD2 agrees at 9 bases. The CDR3 loop spans 15 amino acids. Germline trimming cut 3 bases from V and 4 bases from J; bases unmatched to any gene: 3. Germline V CDR1 and CDR2: MNHEY, SMNVEV (reference sequence). The chain's CDR3 is CASSFAGGRTGELFF. As DNA, the CDR3 is TGTGCCAGCAGTTTTGCGGGGGGGCGCACCGGGGAGCTGTTTTTT.

This clonotype has more than one count but fewer than ten. This rearrangement joins TRBV12-3 or TRBV12-4 to TRBJ2-5; D possibly uses TRBD1 or TRBD2 (6 bases each). V lost 5 bases, J lost 0 bases, and 19 bases lay in between. The CDR3 runs to 17 residues. The CDR3 loop reads CASSPSFGGPNQETQYF. In nucleotides, the CDR3 is TGTGCCAGCAGTCCCTCATTCGGGGGCCCCAACCAAGAGACCCAGTACTTC.

The rearrangement uses TRBV5-5 and TRBJ2-7; 10 bases align to TRBD1. There are 16 residues in the CDR3. J lost 2 bases, V lost 1 base, and 6 bases had no gene match. CDR1 and CDR2 from the germline V gene are SGHKS and YYEKEE (reference sequence). The CDR3 loop reads CASSLPGQGLPYEQYF. The CDR3 coding sequence is TGTGCCAGCAGCTTGCCGGGACAGGGGTTGCCCTACGAGCAGTACTTC.

This clonotype was seen many times. The genes are TRBV29-1 and TRBJ2-1; 7 positions match TRBD1. The V and J ends lost 1 base and 8 bases, in that order; junction bases with no gene match: 8. The CDR3 has 14 amino acids. Germline assignment: CDR1 SQVTM and CDR2 ANQGSEA. CDR3 amino acids: CSVEGKTGHHEQFF. The CDR3 nucleotides are TGCAGCGTTGAAGGGAAGACAGGGCATCATGAGCAGTTCTTC.

DNA for the CDR3: TGTGCCAGCAGCCGTAGCGGGGGGGAGTATGGCTACACCTTC. It encodes CASSRSGGEYGYTF. The chain joins TRBV7-2 to TRBJ1-2, with D possibly TRBD1 on 5 matching bases. Trimming removed 5 bases at V and 5 bases at J, with 15 bases between. The length of the CDR3 is 14 residues. Germline values: CDR1 SGHTA, CDR2 FQGNSA.